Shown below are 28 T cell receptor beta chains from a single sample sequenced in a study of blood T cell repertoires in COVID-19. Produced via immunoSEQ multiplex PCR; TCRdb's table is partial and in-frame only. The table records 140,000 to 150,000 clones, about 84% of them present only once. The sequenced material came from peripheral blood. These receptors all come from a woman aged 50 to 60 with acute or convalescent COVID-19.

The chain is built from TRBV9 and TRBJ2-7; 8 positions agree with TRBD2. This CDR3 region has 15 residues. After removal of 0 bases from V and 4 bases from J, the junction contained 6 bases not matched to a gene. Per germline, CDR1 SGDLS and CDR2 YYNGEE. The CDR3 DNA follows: TGTGCCAGCAGCGTAGATCCAGCGGGGGTGTACGAGCAGTACTTC. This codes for CASSVDPAGVYEQYF.

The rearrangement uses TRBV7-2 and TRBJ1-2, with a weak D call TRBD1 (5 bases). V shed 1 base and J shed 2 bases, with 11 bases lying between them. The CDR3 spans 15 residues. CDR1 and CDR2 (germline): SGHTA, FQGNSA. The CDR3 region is CASSLVAQGNYGYTF. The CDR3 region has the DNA TGTGCCAGCAGCTTAGTGGCCCAGGGCAACTATGGCTACACCTTC.

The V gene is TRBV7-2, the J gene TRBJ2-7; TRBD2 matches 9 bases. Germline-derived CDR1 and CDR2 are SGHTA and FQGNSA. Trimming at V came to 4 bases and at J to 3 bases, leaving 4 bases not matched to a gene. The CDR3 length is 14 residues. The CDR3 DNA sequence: TGTGCCAGCAGCTCAAGCGGGGGGTACTACGAGCAGTACTTC. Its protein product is CASSSSGGYYEQYF.

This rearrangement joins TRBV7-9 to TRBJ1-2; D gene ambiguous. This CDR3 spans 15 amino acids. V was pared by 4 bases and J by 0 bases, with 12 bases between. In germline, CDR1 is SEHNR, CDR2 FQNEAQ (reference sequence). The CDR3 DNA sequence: TGTGCCAGCAGCTCCCCGACGGGAACTAACTATGGCTACACCTTC. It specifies CASSSPTGTNYGYTF.

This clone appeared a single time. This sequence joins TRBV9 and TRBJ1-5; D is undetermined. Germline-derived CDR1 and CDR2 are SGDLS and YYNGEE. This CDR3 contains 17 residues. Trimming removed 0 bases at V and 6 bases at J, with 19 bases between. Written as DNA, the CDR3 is TGTGCCAGCAGCGTAGCTCCAGAGCCGGAGACGGGTCAGCCCCAGCATTTT. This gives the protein CASSVAPEPETGQPQHF. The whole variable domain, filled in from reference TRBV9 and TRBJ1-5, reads DSGVTQTPKHLITATGQRVTLRCSPRSGDLSVYWYQQSLDQGLQFLIQYYNGEERAKGNILERFSAQQFPDLHSELNLSSLELGDSALYFCASSVAPEPETGQPQHFGDGTRLSIL.

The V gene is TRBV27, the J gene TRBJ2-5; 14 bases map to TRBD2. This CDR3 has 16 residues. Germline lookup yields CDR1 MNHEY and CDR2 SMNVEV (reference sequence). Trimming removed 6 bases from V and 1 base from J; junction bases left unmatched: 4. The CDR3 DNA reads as TGTGCCAGCAGGAGACTAGCGGGGGGGAGCCAAGAGACCCAGTACTTC. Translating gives CASRRLAGGSQETQYF.

CDR3 residues: CASSLGEGQGYEKLFF. The DNA of the CDR3 is TGTGCCAGCAGCTTAGGAGAAGGACAGGGTTACGAAAAACTGTTTTTT. The J gene is TRBJ1-4, the V gene TRBV7-9; 8 bases align to TRBD1. Germline V CDR1 and CDR2: SEHNR, FQNEAQ (reference sequence). The CDR3 spans 16 residues. Unmatched junction bases numbered 9, after V lost 1 base and J lost 8 bases.

Written as DNA, the CDR3 is TGTGCCAGTAGTACGGCGGGACAGGGATCCGCTAACTATGGCTACACCTTC. Residues: CASSTAGQGSANYGYTF. The V call is TRBV19, the J call TRBJ1-2; TRBD1 aligns across 9 bases. V trimming: 4 bases; J trimming: 0 bases; junction bases outside the gene matches: 9. Germline CDR1 and CDR2: LNHDA and SQIVND (reference sequence). The CDR3 consists of 17 residues.

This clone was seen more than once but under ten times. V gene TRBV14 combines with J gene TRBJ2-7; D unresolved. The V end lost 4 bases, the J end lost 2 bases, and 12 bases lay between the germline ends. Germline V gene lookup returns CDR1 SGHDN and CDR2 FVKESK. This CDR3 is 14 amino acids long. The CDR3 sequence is CASSPLGKPYEQYF. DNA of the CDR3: TGTGCCAGCAGCCCCCTGGGCAAGCCCTACGAGCAGTACTTC.

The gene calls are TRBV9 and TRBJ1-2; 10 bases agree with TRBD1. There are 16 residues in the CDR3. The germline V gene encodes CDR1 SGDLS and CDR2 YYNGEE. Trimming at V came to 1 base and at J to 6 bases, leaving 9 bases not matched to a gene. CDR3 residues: CASSVKGLGTGDGYTF. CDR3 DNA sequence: TGTGCCAGCAGCGTAAAAGGACTCGGGACAGGGGATGGCTACACCTTC.

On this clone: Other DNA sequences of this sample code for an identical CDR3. CDR3 loop: CASSQGGNTEAFF. In DNA, the CDR3 is TGTGCCAGCAGCCAGGGGGGGAACACTGAAGCTTTCTTT. J is TRBJ1-1 and V is TRBV3-1 (or the pseudogene TRBV3-2); TRBD1 is a possible D gene (5 bases). V was trimmed by 3 bases and J by 1 base, leaving 6 bases between them. Germline CDR1 reads LGHDT; CDR2 reads YNNKEL (reference sequence). CDR3 length: 13 residues.

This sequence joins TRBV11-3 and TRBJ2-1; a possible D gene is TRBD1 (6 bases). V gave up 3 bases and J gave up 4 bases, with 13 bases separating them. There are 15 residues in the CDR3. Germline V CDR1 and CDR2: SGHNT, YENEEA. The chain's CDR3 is CASSFEQGDYNEQFF. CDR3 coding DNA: TGTGCCAGCAGCTTTGAACAGGGCGATTACAATGAGCAGTTCTTC.

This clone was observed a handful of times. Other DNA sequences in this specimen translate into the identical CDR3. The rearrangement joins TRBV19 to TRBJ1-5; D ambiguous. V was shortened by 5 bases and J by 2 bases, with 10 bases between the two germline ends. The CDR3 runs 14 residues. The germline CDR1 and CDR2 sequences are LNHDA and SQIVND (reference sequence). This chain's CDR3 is CASSPTGGNQPQHF. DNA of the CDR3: TGTGCCAGTAGTCCTACCGGGGGCAATCAGCCCCAGCATTTT.

The CDR3 DNA reads as TGTGCCAGCAGCGATTTTAGCGGACAGGGACCCCAGCATTTT. It yields the protein CASSDFSGQGPQHF. This chain connects TRBV7-9 to TRBJ1-5; TRBD1 agrees at 8 bases. The germline V gene encodes CDR1 SEHNR and CDR2 FQNEAQ (reference sequence). The CDR3 contains 14 residues. The J segment lost 10 bases and the V segment lost 5 bases, leaving 10 bases of the junction unmatched.

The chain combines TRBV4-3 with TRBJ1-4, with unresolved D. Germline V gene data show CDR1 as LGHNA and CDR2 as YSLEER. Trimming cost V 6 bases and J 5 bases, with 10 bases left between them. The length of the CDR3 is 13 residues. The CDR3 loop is CASRQSQNEKLFF. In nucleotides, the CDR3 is TGCGCCAGCAGACAGTCTCAGAATGAAAAACTGTTTTTT.

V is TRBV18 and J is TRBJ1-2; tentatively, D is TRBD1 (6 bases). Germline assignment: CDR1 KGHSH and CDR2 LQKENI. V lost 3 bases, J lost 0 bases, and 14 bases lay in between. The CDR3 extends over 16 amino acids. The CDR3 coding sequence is TGTGCCAGCTCACCTGCACAGGGCAGCTCTAACTATGGCTACACCTTC. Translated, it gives CASSPAQGSSNYGYTF.

The CDR3 DNA is TGTGCCAGCAGGGGACAGGGCACCATATATTTT. Its translation is CASRGQGTIYF. This chain links TRBV6-5 with TRBJ1-3, with 9 bases lining up with TRBD1. Germline CDR1 MNHEY, CDR2 SVGAGI. The CDR3 extends over 11 amino acids. V trimming: 6 bases; J trimming: 9 bases; junction bases outside the gene matches: 0.

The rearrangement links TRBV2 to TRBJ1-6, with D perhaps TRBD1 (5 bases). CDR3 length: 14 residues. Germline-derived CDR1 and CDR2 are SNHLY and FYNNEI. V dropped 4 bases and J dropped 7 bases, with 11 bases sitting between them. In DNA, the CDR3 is TGTGCCAGCAGTGGGGGGGGAGAGAATTCACCCCTCCACTTT. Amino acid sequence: CASSGGGENSPLHF.

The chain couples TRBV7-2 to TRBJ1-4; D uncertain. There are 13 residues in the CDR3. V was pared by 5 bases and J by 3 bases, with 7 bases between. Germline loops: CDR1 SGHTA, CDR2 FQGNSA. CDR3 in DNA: TGTGCCAGCAGCAGCCATCCTAATGAAAAACTGTTTTTT. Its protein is CASSSHPNEKLFF. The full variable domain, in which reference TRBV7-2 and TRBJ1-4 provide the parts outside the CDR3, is GAGVSQSPSNKVTEKGKDVELRCDPISGHTALYWYRQSLGQGLEFLIYFQGNSAPDKSGLPSDRFSAERTGGSVSTLTIQRTQQEDSAVYLCASSSHPNEKLFFGSGTQLSVL.

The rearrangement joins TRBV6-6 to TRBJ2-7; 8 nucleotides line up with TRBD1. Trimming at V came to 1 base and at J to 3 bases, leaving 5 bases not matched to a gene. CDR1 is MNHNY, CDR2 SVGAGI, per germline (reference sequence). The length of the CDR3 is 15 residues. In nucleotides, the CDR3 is TGTGCCAGCAGTTACTTCGGACAGGGAAACTACGAGCAGTACTTC. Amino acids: CASSYFGQGNYEQYF.

This CDR3 reads CASSERRLGGNQPQHF. The CDR3 DNA reads TGTGCCAGCAGTGAACGGAGGCTCGGGGGGAATCAGCCCCAGCATTTT. The chain links TRBV6-1 to TRBJ1-5, with D tentatively TRBD1 (5 bases). V was pared by 2 bases and J by 4 bases, with 15 bases between. This CDR3 spans 16 amino acids. Germline CDR1 reads MNHNS; CDR2 reads SASEGT.

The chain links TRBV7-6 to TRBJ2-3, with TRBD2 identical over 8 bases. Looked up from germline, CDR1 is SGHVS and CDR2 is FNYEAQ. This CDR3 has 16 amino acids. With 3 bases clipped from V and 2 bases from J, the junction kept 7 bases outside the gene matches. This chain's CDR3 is CASSFEAAGDTDTQYF. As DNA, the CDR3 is TGTGCCAGCAGCTTTGAGGCAGCGGGGGACACAGATACGCAGTATTTT.

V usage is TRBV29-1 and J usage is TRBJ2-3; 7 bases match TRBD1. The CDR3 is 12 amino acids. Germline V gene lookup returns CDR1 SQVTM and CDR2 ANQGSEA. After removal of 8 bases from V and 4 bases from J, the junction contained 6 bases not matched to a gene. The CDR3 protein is CSMTGNPDTQYF. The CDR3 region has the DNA TGCAGCATGACAGGGAACCCAGATACGCAGTATTTT.

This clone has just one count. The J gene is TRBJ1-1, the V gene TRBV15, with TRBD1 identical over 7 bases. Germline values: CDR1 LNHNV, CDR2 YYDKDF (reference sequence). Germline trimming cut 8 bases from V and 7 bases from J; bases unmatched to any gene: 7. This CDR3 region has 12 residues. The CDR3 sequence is CATRQGTLEAFF. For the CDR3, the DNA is TGTGCCACCCGACAGGGAACACTTGAAGCTTTCTTT.

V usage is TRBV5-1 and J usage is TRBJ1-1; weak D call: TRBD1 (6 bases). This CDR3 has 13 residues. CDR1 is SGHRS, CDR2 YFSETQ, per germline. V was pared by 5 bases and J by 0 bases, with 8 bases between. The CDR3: CASRGHLNTEAFF. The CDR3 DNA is TGCGCCAGCAGGGGACACCTGAACACTGAAGCTTTCTTT.

The CDR3 region has the DNA TGTGCCAGCACGGGGGGGAGGGTCGTCGGTGAGACCCAGTACTTC. Translating it yields CASTGGRVVGETQYF. V gene TRBV7-8 combines with J gene TRBJ2-5; 8 bases line up with TRBD2. Germline V lookup: CDR1 SGHVS, CDR2 FQNEAQ. This CDR3 contains 15 residues. V shed 7 bases, J shed 5 bases, and the junction held 12 bases outside the gene matches.

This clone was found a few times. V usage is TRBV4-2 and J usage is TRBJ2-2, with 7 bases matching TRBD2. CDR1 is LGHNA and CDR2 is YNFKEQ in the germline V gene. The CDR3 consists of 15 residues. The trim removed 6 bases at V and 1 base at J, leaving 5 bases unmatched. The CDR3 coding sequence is TGTGCCAGCAGAACCACGGGGGGGAACACCGGGGAGCTGTTTTTT. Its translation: CASRTTGGNTGELFF.

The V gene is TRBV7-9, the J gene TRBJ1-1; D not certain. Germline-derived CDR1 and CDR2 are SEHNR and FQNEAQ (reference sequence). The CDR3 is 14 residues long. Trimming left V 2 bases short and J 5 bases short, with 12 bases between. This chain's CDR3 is CASSLWLSQTEAFF. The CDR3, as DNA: TGTGCCAGCAGCTTATGGTTAAGCCAAACTGAAGCTTTCTTT.